Many counts were recorded for the clone carrying this T cell receptor (beta chain). Its antigen remains unknown. This CDR3 has 10 residues. The germline gives CDR1 LNHDA, CDR2 SQIVND (reference sequence). Trimming shortened V by 8 bases and J by 6 bases, and 7 bases separated the two germline ends. This sample was taken from a study of human T cells and chemical hapten exposure. Overall study context: Diphenylcyclopropenone was applied weekly to patients' scalps across the approximately 25-week study.

The library labeled individual cDNA molecules by adding unique molecular identifiers to them. TCRdb reprocessed the RACE reads via MiXCR and lists one record per CDR3 protein. This sample has more than 90,000 distinct CDR3 sequences; about an eighth occur once, and the top ten carry more than 3%. Overall study findings and caveats: Expanded TCRs were compared with controls, and the expanded TCRs formed significantly more large CDR3 similarity clusters.

Time point meaning: patch test 2, 6 weeks after DPC sensitization. Treatment in this sample: therapeutic diphenylcyclopropenone sensitization with weekly scalp DPC. In every case, blood was obtained before the patch test was applied. The TCR sequence derives from a woman between 35 and 50 years old with alopecia areata. Some clones in this sample may be carry-over from other donors' samples. The input for sequencing was whole blood, taken in connection with sensitization to the hapten diphenylcyclopropenone (DPC). This chain connects TRBV19 to TRBJ1-2, with D unclear. This CDR3 reads CASGPNGYTF. The CDR3, as DNA: TGTGCCAGTGGACCTAATGGCTACACCTTC. Looking up the rest from reference TRBV19 and TRBJ1-2 gives the full variable domain: DGGITQSPKYLFRKEGQNVTLSCEQNLNHDAMYWYRQDPGQGLRLIYYSQIVNDFQKGDIAEGYSVSREKKESFPLTVTSAQKNPTAFYLCASGPNGYTFGSGTRLTVV.